Each of the 6 T cell receptor beta chains below was sequenced from the same sample in a study of T cells in localized non-small cell lung cancer. Some clones are missing from TCRdb's copy, which holds only in-frame ones; the method was immunoSEQ multiplex PCR. The sample carries tens of thousands of clones, 80% to 90% recorded once. The source was peripheral blood, collected before any cancer treatment. These receptors all stem from a man between 40 and 70 years old with stage I squamous cell lung carcinoma.

V usage is TRBV2 and J usage is TRBJ1-4, with D tentatively TRBD1 (6 bases). CDR3 size: 15 residues. The ends were cut back, 9 bases at V and 5 bases at J, with 19 bases in the middle. CDR1 SNHLY and CDR2 FYNNEI come from the germline V gene. In nucleotides, the CDR3 is TGTGCCAGTGCCCCCAGGGGCAGGGCCAATGAAAAACTGTTTTTT. Protein sequence: CASAPRGRANEKLFF. Full variable domain (missing parts from reference TRBV2 and TRBJ1-4): EPEVTQTPSHQVTQMGQEVILRCVPISNHLYFYWYRQILGQKVEFLVSFYNNEISEKSEIFDDQFSVERPDGSNFTLKIRSTKLEDSAMYFCASAPRGRANEKLFFGSGTQLSVL.

This clone was detected once. The chain joins TRBV10-2 to TRBJ1-3; D might be TRBD1 (5 bases). Germline V lookup: CDR1 WSHSY, CDR2 SAAADI. V lost 2 bases and J 3 bases, leaving 11 bases between the germline ends. The CDR3 is 15 residues long. The CDR3 is CASSEGRRGGNTIYF. In nucleotides, the CDR3 is TGCGCCAGCAGTGAGGGGAGAAGGGGTGGAAACACCATATATTTT.

V gene TRBV19 combines with J gene TRBJ1-4; D call uncertain. The V gene lost 8 bases and the J gene lost 0 bases, with 10 bases spanning the gap. Germline lookup yields CDR1 LNHDA and CDR2 SQIVND (reference sequence). The CDR3 length is 14 residues. CDR3 protein: CASCQAATNEKLFF. CDR3 nucleotides: TGTGCCAGTTGCCAGGCCGCAACTAATGAAAAACTGTTTTTT.

To note about this clone: The sample contains more than one DNA sequence encoding this CDR3. The chain combines TRBV7-9 with TRBJ1-1; D gene uncertain. CDR1 and CDR2 (germline): SEHNR, FQNEAQ (reference sequence). There are 12 residues in the CDR3. Trimming stripped 1 base from V and 7 bases from J, with 7 bases between. The CDR3 reads CASSLGVGEAFF. CDR3 DNA: TGTGCCAGCAGCTTAGGGGTGGGTGAAGCTTTCTTT.

CDR3 bases: TGTGCCAGCTCACCGGGGAACTCTGGAAACACCATATATTTT. It translates to CASSPGNSGNTIYF. The chain combines TRBV18 with TRBJ1-3; the D is unclear. V lost 3 bases and J 0 bases, leaving 6 bases between the germline ends. CDR1 KGHSH and CDR2 LQKENI come from the germline V gene. The CDR3 is made up of 14 amino acids.

V gene TRBV28 combines with J gene TRBJ1-3; D not resolved. The CDR3 contains 15 residues. The ends were cut back, 3 bases at V and 0 bases at J, with 9 bases in the middle. Per germline, CDR1 MDHEN and CDR2 SYDVKM. In DNA form, the CDR3 reads TGTGCCAGCAGTTTCAACGGGGACTCTGGAAACACCATATATTTT. The encoded protein is CASSFNGDSGNTIYF.